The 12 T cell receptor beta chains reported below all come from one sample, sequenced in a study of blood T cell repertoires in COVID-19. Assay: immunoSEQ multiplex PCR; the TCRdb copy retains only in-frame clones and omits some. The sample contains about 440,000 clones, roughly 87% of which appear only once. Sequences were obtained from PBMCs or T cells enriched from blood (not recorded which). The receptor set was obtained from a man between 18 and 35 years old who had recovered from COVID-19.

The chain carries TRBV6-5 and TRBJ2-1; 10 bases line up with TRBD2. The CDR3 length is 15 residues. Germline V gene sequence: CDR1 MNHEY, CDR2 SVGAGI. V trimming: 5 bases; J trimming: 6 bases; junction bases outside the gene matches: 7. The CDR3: CASSRPSGSRNEQFF. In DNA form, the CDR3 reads TGTGCCAGCAGTAGACCTAGCGGGAGTCGCAATGAGCAGTTCTTC.

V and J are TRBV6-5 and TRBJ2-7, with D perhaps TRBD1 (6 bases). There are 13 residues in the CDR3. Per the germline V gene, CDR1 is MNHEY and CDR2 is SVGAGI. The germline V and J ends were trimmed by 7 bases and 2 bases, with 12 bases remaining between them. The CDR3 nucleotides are TGTGCCAGCACCGGACAGACCGCCTACGAGCAGTACTTC. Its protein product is CASTGQTAYEQYF.

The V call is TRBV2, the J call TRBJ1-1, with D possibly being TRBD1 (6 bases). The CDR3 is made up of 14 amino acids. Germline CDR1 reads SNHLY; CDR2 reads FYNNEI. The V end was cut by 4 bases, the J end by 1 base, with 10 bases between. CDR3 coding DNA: TGTGCCAGCAGTGGAGACAGGTCGAACACTGAAGCTTTCTTT. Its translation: CASSGDRSNTEAFF.

The CDR3 DNA reads TGTGCCAGCACCCCATTTTCGGGTCAGGGAAATCAGCCCCAGCATTTT. Protein: CASTPFSGQGNQPQHF. V is TRBV5-5 and J is TRBJ1-5, with D maybe TRBD1 (5 bases). The germline V gene has CDR1 SGHKS and CDR2 YYEKEE (reference sequence). The V gene lost 6 bases and the J gene lost 4 bases, with 20 bases spanning the gap. This CDR3 region has 16 residues.

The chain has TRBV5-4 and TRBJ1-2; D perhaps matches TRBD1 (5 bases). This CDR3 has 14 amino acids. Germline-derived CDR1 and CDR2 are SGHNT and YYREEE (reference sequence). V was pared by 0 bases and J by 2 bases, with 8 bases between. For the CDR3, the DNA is TGTGCCAGCAGCTTGGGGGGGGACAACTATGGCTACACCTTC. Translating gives CASSLGGDNYGYTF.

In nucleotides, the CDR3 is TGTGCCAGCAGCGTAGGGCTAGCGGGAGACACAGATACGCAGTATTTT. Encoded protein: CASSVGLAGDTDTQYF. The chain links TRBV9 to TRBJ2-3; 10 positions match TRBD2. The CDR3 consists of 16 residues. Germline V gene data show CDR1 as SGDLS and CDR2 as YYNGEE. Germline trimming cut 0 bases from V and 2 bases from J; bases unmatched to any gene: 3.

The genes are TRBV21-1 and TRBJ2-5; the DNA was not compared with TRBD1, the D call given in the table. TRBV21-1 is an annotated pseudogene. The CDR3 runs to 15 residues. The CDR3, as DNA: TGTGCCAGCAGTTACAGGGGGCGTCGGCAAGAGACCCAGTACTTC. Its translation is CASSYRGRRQETQYF.

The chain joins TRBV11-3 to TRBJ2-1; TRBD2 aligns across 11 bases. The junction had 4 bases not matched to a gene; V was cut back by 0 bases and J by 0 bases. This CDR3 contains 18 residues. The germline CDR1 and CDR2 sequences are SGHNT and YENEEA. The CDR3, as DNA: TGTGCCAGCAGCTTAGATACTAGCGGGAGTGCCTCCTACAATGAGCAGTTCTTC. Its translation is CASSLDTSGSASYNEQFF. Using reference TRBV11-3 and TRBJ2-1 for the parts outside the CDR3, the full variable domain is EAGVVQSPRYKIIEKKQPVAFWCNPISGHNTLYWYLQNLGQGPELLIRYENEEAVDDSQLPKDRFSAERLKGVDSTLKIQPAELGDSAVYLCASSLDTSGSASYNEQFFGPGTRLTVL.

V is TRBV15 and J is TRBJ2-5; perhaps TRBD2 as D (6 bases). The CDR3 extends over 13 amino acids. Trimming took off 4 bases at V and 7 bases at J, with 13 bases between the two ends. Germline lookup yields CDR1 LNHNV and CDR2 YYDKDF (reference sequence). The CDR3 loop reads CATSIAGRRTQYF. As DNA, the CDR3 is TGTGCCACCAGCATTGCGGGGCGCAGGACCCAGTACTTC.

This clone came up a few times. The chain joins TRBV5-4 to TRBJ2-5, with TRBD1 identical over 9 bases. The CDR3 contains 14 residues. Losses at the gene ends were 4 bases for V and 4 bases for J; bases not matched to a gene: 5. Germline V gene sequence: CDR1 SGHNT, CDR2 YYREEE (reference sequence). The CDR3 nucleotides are TGTGCCAGCAGCCCGGGACAGGGCACAGAGACCCAGTACTTC. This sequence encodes CASSPGQGTETQYF.

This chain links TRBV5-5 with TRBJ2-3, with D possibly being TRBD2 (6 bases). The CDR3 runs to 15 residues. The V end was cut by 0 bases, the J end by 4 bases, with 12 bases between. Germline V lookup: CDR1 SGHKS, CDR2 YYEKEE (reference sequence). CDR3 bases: TGTGCCAGCAGCTTGGGACGGGAGAGGGCAGATACGCAGTATTTT. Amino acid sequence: CASSLGRERADTQYF.

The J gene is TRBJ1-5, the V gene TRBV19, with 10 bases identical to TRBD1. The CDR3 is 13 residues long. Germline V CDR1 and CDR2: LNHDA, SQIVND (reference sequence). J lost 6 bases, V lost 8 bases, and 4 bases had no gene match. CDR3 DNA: TGTGCCAGTCAGGGACAGGGGATTCAGCCCCAGCATTTT. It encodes CASQGQGIQPQHF.